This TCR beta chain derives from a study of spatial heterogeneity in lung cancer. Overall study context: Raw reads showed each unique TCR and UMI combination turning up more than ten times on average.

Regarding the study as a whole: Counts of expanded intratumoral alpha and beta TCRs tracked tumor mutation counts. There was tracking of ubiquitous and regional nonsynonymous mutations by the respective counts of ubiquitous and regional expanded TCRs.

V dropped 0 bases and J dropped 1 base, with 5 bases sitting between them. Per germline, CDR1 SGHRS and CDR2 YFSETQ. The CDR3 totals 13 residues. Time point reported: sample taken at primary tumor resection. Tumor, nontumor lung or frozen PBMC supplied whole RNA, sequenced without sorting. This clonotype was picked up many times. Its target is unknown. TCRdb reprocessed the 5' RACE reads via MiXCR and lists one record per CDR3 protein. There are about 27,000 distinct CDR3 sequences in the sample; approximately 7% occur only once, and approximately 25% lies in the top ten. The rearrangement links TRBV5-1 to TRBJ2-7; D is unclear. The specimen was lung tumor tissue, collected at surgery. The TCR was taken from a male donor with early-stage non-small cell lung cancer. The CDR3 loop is CASSLGASYEQYF. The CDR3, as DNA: TGCGCCAGCAGCTTGGGAGCTTCCTACGAGCAGTACTTC. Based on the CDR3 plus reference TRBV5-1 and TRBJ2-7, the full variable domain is KAGVTQTPRYLIKTRGQQVTLSCSPISGHRSVSWYQQTPGQGLQFLFEYFSETQRNKGNFPGRFSGRQFSNSRSEMNVSTLELGDSALYLCASSLGASYEQYFGPGTRLTVT.